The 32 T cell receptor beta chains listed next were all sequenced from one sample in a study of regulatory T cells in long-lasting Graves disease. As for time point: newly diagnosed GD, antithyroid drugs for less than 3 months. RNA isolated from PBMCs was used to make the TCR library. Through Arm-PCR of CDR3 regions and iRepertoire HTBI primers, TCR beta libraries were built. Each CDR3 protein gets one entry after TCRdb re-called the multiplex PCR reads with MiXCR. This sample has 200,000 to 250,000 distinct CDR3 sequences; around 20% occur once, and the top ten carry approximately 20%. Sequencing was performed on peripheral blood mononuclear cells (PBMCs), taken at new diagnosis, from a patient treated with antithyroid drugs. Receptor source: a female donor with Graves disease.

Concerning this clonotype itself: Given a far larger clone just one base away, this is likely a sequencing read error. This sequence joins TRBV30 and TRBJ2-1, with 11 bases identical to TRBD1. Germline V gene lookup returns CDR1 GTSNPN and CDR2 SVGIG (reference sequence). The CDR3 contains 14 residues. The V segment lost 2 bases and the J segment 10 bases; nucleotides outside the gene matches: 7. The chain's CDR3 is CAWSSGQGAYEQFF. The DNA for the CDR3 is TGTGCCTGGAGTTCTGGACAGGGGGCCTACGAGCAGTTCTTC. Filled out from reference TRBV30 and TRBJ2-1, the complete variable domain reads SQTIHQWPATLVQPVGSPLSLECTVEGTSNPNLYWYRQAAGRGLQLLFYSVGIGQISSEVPQNLSASRPQDRQFILSSKKLLLSDSGFYLCAWSSGQGAYEQFFGPGTRLTVL.

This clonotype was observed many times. CDR3 in DNA: TGTGCCAGCAGCCGGGTTGGACAGATGAACACTGAAGCTTTCTTT. It translates to CASSRVGQMNTEAFF. The chain employs TRBV3-1 and TRBJ1-1; tentative D call: TRBD1 (6 bases). This CDR3 comprises 15 residues. V was pared by 4 bases and J by 0 bases, with 12 bases between. The germline V gene encodes CDR1 LGHDT and CDR2 YNNKEL (reference sequence).

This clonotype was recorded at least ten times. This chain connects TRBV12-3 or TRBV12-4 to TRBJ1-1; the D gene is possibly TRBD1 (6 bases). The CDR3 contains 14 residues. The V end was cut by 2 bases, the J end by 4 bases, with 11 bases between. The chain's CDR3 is CASSLSGGPTEAFF. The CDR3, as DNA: TGTGCCAGCAGTTTATCGGGGGGGCCCACTGAAGCTTTCTTT.

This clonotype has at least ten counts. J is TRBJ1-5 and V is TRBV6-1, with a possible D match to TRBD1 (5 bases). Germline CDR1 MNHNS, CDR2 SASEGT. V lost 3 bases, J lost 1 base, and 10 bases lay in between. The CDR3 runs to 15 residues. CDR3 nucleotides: TGTGCCAGCAGTGATTTCGGGGGAAGCAATCAGCCCCAGCATTTT. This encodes CASSDFGGSNQPQHF.

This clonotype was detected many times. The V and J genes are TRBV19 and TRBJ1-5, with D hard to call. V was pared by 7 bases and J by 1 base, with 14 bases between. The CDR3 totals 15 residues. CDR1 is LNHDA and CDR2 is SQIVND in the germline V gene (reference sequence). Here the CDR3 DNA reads TGTGCCAGTACCGCATCGGTTCTAAGCAATCAGCCCCAGCATTTT. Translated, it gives CASTASVLSNQPQHF. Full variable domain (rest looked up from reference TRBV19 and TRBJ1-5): DGGITQSPKYLFRKEGQNVTLSCEQNLNHDAMYWYRQDPGQGLRLIYYSQIVNDFQKGDIAEGYSVSREKKESFPLTVTSAQKNPTAFYLCASTASVLSNQPQHFGDGTRLSIL.

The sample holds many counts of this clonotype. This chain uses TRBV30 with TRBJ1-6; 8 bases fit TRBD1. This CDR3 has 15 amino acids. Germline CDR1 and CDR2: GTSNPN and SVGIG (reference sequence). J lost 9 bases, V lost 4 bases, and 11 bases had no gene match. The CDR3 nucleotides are TGTGCCTGGACTAAGACCGGGACAGGCTCTTCACCCCTCCACTTT. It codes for CAWTKTGTGSSPLHF.

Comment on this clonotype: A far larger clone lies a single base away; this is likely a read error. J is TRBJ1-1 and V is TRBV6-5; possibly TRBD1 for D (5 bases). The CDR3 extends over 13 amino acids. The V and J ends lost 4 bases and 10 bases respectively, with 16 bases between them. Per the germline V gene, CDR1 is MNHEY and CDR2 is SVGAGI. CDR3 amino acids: CASSSPGGTGAFF. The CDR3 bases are TGTGCCAGCAGTTCCCCGGGGGGGACGGGAGCTTTCTTT.

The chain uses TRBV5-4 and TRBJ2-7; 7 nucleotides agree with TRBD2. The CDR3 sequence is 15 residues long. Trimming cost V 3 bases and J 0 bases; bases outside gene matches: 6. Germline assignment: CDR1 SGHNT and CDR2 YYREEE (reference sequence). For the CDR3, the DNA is TGTGCCAGCAGCTCTAGAGCGGGAACCTCCTACGAGCAGTACTTC. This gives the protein CASSSRAGTSYEQYF.

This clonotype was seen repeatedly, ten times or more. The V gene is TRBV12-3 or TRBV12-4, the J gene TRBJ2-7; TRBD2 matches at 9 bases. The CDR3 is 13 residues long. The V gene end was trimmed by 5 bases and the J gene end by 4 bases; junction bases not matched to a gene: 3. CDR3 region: CASSTLAGYEQYF. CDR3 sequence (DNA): TGTGCCAGCAGTACGCTAGCGGGGTACGAGCAGTACTTC.

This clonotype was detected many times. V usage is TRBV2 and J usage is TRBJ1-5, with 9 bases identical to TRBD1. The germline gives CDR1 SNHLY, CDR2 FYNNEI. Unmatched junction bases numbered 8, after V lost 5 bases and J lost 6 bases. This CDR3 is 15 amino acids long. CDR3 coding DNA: TGTGCCAGCAGTCTCTCTGGACAGGGGAGTCAGCCCCAGCATTTT. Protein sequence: CASSLSGQGSQPQHF.

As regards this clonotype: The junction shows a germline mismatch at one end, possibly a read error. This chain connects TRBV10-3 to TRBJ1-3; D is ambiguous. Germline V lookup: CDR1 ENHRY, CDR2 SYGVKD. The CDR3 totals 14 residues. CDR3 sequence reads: CASSYDHSGNTIYF. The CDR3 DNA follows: TGTGCCAGCAGTTATGACCACTCTGGAAACACCATATATTTT.

The CDR3 coding sequence is TGTGCCAGCAGTGAAGCGTCCAGCAAAGAGACCCAGTACTTC. This translates into CASSEASSKETQYF. The gene calls are TRBV6-1 and TRBJ2-5; D is undetermined. Trimming left V 0 bases short and J 3 bases short, with 8 bases between. This CDR3 spans 14 amino acids. Germline assignment: CDR1 MNHNS and CDR2 SASEGT.

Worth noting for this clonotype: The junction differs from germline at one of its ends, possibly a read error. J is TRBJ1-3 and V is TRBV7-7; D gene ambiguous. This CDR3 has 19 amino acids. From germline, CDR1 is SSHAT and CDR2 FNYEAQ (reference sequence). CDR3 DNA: TGTGCTAGCAGCTTAGGCAGAGGGTTCCAGTACGGCTCTGGAAACACCATATATTTT. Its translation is CASSLGRGFQYGSGNTIYF.

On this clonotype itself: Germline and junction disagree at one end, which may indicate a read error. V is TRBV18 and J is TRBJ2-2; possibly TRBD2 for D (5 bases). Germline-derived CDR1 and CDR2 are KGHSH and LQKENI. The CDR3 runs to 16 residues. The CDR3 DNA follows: TGTGCCAGCTTTCCGGAAATATTCGCGAACACCGGGGAGCTGTGTTTT. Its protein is CASFPEIFANTGELCF.

Written as DNA, the CDR3 is TGTGCCAGCAGCCCCTTTAGGGGGACAGGGGGCTACACCTTC. Translating it yields CASSPFRGTGGYTF. The V and J genes are TRBV11-3 and TRBJ1-2; TRBD1 aligns across 9 bases. In germline, CDR1 is SGHNT, CDR2 YENEEA. This CDR3 is built from 14 residues. J gave up 8 bases and V 5 bases, and 9 bases lay outside the gene matches. Together with reference TRBV11-3 and TRBJ1-2, the CDR3 gives the full variable domain: EAGVVQSPRYKIIEKKQPVAFWCNPISGHNTLYWYLQNLGQGPELLIRYENEEAVDDSQLPKDRFSAERLKGVDSTLKIQPAELGDSAVYLCASSPFRGTGGYTFGSGTRLTVV.

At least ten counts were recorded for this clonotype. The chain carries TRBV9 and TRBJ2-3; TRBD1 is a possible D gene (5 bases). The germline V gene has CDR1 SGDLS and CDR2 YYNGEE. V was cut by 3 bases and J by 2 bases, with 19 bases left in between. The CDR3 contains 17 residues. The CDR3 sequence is CASSDPLGHPATDTQYF. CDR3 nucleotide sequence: TGTGCCAGCAGCGATCCCCTCGGACATCCCGCCACAGATACGCAGTATTTT.

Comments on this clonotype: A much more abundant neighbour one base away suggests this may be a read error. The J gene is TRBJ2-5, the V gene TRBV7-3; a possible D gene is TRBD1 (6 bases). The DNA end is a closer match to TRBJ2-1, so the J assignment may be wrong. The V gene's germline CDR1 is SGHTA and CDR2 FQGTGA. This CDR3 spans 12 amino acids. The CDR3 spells CASSPGVGLQFF. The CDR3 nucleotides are TGTGCCAGCAGCCCAGGGGTCGGGTTGCAGTTCTTC.

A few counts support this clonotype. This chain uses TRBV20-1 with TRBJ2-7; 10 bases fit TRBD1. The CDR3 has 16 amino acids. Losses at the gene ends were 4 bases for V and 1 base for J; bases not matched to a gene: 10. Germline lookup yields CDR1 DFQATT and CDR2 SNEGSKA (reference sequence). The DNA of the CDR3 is TGCAGTGCTAAACTGACAGGGGGCGCGGAGTCCTACGAGCAGTACTTC. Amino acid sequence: CSAKLTGGAESYEQYF.

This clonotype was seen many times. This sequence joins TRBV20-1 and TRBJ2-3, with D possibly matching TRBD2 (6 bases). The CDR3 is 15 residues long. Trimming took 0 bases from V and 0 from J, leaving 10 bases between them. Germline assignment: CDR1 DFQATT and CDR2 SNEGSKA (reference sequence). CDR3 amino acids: CSARDSRGSTDTQYF. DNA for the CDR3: TGCAGTGCTAGAGATTCTCGGGGGAGCACAGATACGCAGTATTTT.

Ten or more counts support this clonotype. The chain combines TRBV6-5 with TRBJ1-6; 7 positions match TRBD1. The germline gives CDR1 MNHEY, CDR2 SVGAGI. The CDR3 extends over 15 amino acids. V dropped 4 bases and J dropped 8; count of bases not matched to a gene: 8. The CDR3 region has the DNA TGTGCCAGCAGTTCATCCGGGACAGCTTATTCACCCCTCCACTTT. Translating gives CASSSSGTAYSPLHF.

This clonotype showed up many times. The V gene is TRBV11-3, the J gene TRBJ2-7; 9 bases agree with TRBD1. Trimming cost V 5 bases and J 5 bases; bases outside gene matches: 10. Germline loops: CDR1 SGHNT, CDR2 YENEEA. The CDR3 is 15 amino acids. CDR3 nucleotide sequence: TGTGCCAGCAGCCCCTCGGGACAGGGATCACACGAGCAGTACTTC. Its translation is CASSPSGQGSHEQYF. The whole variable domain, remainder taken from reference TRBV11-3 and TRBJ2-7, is EAGVVQSPRYKIIEKKQPVAFWCNPISGHNTLYWYLQNLGQGPELLIRYENEEAVDDSQLPKDRFSAERLKGVDSTLKIQPAELGDSAVYLCASSPSGQGSHEQYFGPGTRLTVT.

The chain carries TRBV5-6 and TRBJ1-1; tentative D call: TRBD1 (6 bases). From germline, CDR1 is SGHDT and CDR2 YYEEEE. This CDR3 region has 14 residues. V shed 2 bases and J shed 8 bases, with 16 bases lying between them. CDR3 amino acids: CASSFGDISVEAFF. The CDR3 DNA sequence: TGTGCCAGCAGCTTTGGGGACATTTCTGTCGAAGCTTTCTTT.

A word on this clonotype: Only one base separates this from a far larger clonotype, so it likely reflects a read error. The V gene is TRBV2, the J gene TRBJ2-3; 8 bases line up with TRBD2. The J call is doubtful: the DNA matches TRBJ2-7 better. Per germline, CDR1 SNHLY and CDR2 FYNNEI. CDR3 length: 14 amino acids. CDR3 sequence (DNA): TGTGCCAGCAGTACGGGACTAGGAGCCCACGAGCAGTACTTC. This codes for CASSTGLGAHEQYF.

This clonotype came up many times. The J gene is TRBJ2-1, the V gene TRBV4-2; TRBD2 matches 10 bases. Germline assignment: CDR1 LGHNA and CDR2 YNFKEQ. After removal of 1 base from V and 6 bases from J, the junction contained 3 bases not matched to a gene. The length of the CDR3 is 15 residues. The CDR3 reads CASSQVLAGANEQFF. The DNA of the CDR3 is TGTGCCAGCAGCCAAGTTCTAGCGGGAGCCAATGAGCAGTTCTTC.

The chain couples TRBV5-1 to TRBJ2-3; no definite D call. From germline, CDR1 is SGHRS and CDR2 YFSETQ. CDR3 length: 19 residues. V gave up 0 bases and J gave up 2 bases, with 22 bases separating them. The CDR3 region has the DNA TGCGCCAGCAGCTTGGCCTCGGCCGGTACGGTCACTTACACAGATACGCAGTATTTT. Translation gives CASSLASAGTVTYTDTQYF. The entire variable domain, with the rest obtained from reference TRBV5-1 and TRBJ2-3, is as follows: KAGVTQTPRYLIKTRGQQVTLSCSPISGHRSVSWYQQTPGQGLQFLFEYFSETQRNKGNFPGRFSGRQFSNSRSEMNVSTLELGDSALYLCASSLASAGTVTYTDTQYFGPGTRLTVL.

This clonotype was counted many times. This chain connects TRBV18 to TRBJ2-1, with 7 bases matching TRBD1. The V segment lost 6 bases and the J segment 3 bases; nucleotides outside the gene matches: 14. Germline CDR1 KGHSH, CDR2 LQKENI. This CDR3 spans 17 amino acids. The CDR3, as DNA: TGTGCCAGCTCCCGGGCCCGGGGACAGACTAACTACAATGAGCAGTTCTTC. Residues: CASSRARGQTNYNEQFF.

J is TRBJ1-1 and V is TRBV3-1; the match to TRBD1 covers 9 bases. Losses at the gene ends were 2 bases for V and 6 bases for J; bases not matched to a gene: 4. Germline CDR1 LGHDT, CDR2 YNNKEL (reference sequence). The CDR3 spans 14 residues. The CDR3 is CASSQRTGVPEAFF. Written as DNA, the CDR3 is TGTGCCAGCAGCCAACGGACAGGGGTACCTGAAGCTTTCTTT.

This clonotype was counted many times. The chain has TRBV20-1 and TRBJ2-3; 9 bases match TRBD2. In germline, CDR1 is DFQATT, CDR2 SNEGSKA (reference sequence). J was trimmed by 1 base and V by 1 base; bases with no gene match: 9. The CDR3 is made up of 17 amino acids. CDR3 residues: CSARVGSGRTGTDTQYF. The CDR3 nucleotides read TGCAGTGCTAGAGTTGGTAGCGGGAGAACAGGCACAGATACGCAGTATTTT.

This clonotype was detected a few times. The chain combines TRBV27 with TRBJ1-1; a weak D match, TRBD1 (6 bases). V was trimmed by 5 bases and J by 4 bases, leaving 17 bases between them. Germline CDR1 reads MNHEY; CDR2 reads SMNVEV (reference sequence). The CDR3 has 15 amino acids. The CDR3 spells CASSRQVGRSTEAFF. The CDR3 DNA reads TGTGCCAGCAGTCGACAGGTGGGAAGGAGCACTGAAGCTTTCTTT.

The DNA of the CDR3 is TGTGCCAGCAGCCCCGAGGGCGGTTTAGCGGGAGGTCAAGAGACCCAGTACTTC. Translation gives CASSPEGGLAGGQETQYF. The genes are TRBV7-9 and TRBJ2-5, with 10 bases identical to TRBD2. The V segment lost 5 bases and the J segment 2 bases; nucleotides outside the gene matches: 14. The CDR3 is 18 amino acids. The germline gives CDR1 SEHNR, CDR2 FQNEAQ (reference sequence). The full variable domain, rest sourced from reference TRBV7-9 and TRBJ2-5, is DTGVSQNPRHKITKRGQNVTFRCDPISEHNRLYWYRQTLGQGPEFLTYFQNEAQLEKSRLLSDRFSAERPKGSFSTLEIQRTEQGDSAMYLCASSPEGGLAGGQETQYFGPGTRLLVL.

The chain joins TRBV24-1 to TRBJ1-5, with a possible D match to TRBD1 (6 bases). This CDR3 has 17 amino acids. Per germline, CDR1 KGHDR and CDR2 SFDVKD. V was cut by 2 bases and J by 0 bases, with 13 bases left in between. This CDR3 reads CATSDSRQAPSNQPQHF. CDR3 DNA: TGTGCCACCAGTGATTCCCGACAGGCCCCTAGCAATCAGCCCCAGCATTTT.

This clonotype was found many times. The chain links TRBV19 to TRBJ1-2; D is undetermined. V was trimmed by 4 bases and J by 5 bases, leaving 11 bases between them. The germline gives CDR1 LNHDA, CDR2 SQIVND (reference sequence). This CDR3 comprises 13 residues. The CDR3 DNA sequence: TGTGCCAGTAGTAAAATAGGAATGTATGGCTACACCTTC. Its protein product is CASSKIGMYGYTF.